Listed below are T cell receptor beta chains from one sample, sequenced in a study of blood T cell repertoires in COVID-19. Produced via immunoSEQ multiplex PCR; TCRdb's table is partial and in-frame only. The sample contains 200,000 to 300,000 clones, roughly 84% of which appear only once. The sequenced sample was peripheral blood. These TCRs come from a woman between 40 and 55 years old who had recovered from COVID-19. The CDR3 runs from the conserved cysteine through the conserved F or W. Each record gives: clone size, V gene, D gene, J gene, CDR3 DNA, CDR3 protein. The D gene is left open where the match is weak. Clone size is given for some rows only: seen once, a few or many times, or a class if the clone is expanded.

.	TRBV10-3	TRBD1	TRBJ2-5	TGTGCCATCAGAGCGACAGGGTTAGAGACCCAGTACTTC	CAIRATGLETQYF
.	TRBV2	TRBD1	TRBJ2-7	TGTGCCAGCTGGGCAGGTTGGGACAGGGTATACGAGCAGTACTTC	CASWAGWDRVYEQYF
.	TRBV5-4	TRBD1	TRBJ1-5	TGTGCCAGCAGCTTGGACAGGGGAGTACTCCAGCCCCAGCATTTT	CASSLDRGVLQPQHF
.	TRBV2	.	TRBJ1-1	TGTGCCACAACCAGGAACACTGAAGCTTTCTTT	CATTRNTEAFF
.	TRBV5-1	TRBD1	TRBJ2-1	TGCGCCAGCAGTTTGGGACAGACCTCCTACAATGAGCAGTTCTTC	CASSLGQTSYNEQFF
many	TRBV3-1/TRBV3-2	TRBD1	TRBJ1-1	TGTGCCAGCAGCCTGAGAGGGGACAGGGGTTCGGCTTTCTTT	CASSLRGDRGSAFF
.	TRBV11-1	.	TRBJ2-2	TGTGCCAGCAGCTCTAATCCCGGGGGACTTGACGGGGAGCTGTTTTTT	CASSSNPGGLDGELFF
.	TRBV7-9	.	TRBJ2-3	TGTGCCAGCAGCTTTAGTACTAGCACAGATACGCAGTATTTT	CASSFSTSTDTQYF
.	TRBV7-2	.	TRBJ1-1	TGTGCCAGCAGCTTAAACAGGGCGAACACTGAAGCTTTCTTT	CASSLNRANTEAFF
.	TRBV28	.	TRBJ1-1	TGTGCCAGCAGTTTTATGGTCCGGACTGAAGCTTTCTTT	CASSFMVRTEAFF
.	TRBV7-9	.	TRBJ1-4	TGTGCCAGCAGCTTAGACGACGGAGCGACGTTTTTT	CASSLDDGATFF
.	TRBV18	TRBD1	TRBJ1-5	TGTGCCAGCTCACTCCAACCGACAGGGAATCAGCCCCAGCATTTT	CASSLQPTGNQPQHF
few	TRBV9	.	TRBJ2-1	TGTGCCAGCAGCGTCCAAGGGGGGGATGAGCAGTTCTTC	CASSVQGGDEQFF
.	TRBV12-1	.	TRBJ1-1	TGTGCCAGCAGCTGTCCAACGCCAACCATGGGGGCCGAACGGAGGAACACTGAAGCTTTCTTT	CASSCPTPTMGAERRNTEAFF
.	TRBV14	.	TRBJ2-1	TGTGCCAGCAGCCAAGTCCGCTACAATGAGCAGTTCTTC	CASSQVRYNEQFF
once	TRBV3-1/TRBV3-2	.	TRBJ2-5	TGTGCCAGCAGCCCTGTAGCAGGGGGAGGACAAGAGACCCAGTACTTC	CASSPVAGGGQETQYF
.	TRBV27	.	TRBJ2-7	TGTGCCAGCAGTCGTACCGGGACTTTGAGGGAGCAGTACTTC	CASSRTGTLREQYF
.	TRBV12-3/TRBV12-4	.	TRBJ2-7	TGTGCCAGCAGTTTTCAGGGGTTCGAGCAGTACTTC	CASSFQGFEQYF
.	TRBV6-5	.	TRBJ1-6	TGTGCCAGCAGTTCCCAGGAAATATCGAATTCACCCCTCCACTTT	CASSSQEISNSPLHF
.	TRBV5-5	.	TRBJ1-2	TGTGCCAGCAGCTTGGGGACAGCGAACTATGGCTACACCTTC	CASSLGTANYGYTF
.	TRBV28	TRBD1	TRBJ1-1	TGTGCCAGCAGTTTTAAATTAGGGGACAGGACCTTGAACACTGAAGCTTTCTTT	CASSFKLGDRTLNTEAFF
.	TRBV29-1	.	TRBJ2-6	TGCAGCGCCGGACTACGAGGAGGGACTGGGGCCAACGTCCTGACTTTC	CSAGLRGGTGANVLTF
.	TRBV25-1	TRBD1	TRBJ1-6	TGTGCCAGCAGTGGGATTGGACAGGGGAATTCACCCCTCCACTTT	CASSGIGQGNSPLHF
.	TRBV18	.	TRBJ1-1	TGTGCCAGCTCAGACAGAGTGAACACTGAAGCTTTCTTT	CASSDRVNTEAFF
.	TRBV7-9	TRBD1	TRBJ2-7	TGTGCCAGCAGCTTGGCACCCGGGACAGGAGCCTACGAGCAGTACTTC	CASSLAPGTGAYEQYF
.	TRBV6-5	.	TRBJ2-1	TGTGCCAGCAGTTACTCGACTGAGAGGGATGAGCAGTTCTTC	CASSYSTERDEQFF
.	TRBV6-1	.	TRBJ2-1	TGTGCCAGCAGTGAAGCCGGCAGGGAGGCTTTGTTTCCCTACAATGAGCAGTTCTTC	CASSEAGREALFPYNEQFF
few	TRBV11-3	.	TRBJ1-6	TGTGCCAGCAGCTTAGAGGTGACACACTATAATTCACCCCTCCACTTT	CASSLEVTHYNSPLHF
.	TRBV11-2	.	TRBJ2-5	TGTGCCAGCAACCGCCAGGGGTCTAGAGAGACCCAGTACTTC	CASNRQGSRETQYF
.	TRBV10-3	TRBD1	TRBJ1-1	TGTGCCATCAGTGAGTCCGGACAGGGAAGATGGGACACTGAAGCTTTCTTT	CAISESGQGRWDTEAFF
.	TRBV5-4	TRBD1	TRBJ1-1	TGTGCCAGCAGACAGGGGAACGTGAACACTGAAGCTTTCTTT	CASRQGNVNTEAFF
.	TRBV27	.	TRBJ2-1	TGTGCCAGCGGACAAACAACCTCCTACAATGAGCAGTTCTTC	CASGQTTSYNEQFF
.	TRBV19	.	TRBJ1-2	TGTGCCAGTAGTGACCGGGGAACCTGGTATGGCTACACCTTC	CASSDRGTWYGYTF
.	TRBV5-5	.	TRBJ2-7	TGTGCCAGCAGCTTGGTAGGGGCCCCAGCCTACGAGCAGTACTTC	CASSLVGAPAYEQYF
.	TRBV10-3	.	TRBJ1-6	TGTGCCATCAGTGAAACAGGTCCCTATAATTCACCCCTCCACTTT	CAISETGPYNSPLHF
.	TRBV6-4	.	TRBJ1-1	TGTGCCAGCAGCCAGGGGTGGAACACTGAAGCTTTCTTT	CASSQGWNTEAFF
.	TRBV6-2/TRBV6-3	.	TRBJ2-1	TGTGCCAGCAGTTTCAACCTTCTCGGGCGGGATTCCAATGAGCAGTTCTTC	CASSFNLLGRDSNEQFF
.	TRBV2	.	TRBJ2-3	TGTGCCAGCAGGACTAGGGCCTCTTGGGATACGCAGTATTTT	CASRTRASWDTQYF
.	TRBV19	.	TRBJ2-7	TGTGCCAGTAGTATGGGCACTAGCTCAGCTAACGAGCAGTACTTC	CASSMGTSSANEQYF
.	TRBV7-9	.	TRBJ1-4	TGTGCCAGCAGCCCACCGGGAGGCCCCAATGAAAAACTGTTTTTT	CASSPPGGPNEKLFF
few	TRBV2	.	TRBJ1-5	TGTGCCACGAGGGGAGGATACAATCAGCCCCAGCATTTT	CATRGGYNQPQHF
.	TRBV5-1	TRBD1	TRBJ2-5	TGCGCCAGCAGCTTGGATGGTAGGACAGGGTTGGTAAGGGAGACCCAGTACTTC	CASSLDGRTGLVRETQYF
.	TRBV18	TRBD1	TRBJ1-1	TGTGCCAGCTCACCACGGCCACAGGGGGCAACTGAAGCTTTCTTT	CASSPRPQGATEAFF
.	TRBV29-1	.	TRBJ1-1	TGCAGCGTTGAATTTGGAGGGAACACTGAAGCTTTCTTT	CSVEFGGNTEAFF
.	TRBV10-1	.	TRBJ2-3	TGCGCCAGCAGTGAGTCCTGGGAAAATGGAGGAGCAGATACGCAGTATTTT	CASSESWENGGADTQYF
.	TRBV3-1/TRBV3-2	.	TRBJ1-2	TGTGCCAGCAGCCAAGCATCAGGGTTCCATGGCTACACCTTC	CASSQASGFHGYTF
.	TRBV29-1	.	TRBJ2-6	TGCAGCGTTGGAACAGGGAGGGGATCTGGGGCCAACGTCCTGACTTTC	CSVGTGRGSGANVLTF
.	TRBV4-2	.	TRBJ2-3	TGTGCCAGCAGCCAGCGCGATACAGATACGCAGTATTTT	CASSQRDTDTQYF
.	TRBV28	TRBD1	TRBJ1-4	TGTGCCAGCGGGGAGACAGGGAGTGAAAAACTGTTTTTT	CASGETGSEKLFF
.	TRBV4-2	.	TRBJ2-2	TGTGCCAGCAGCCAAGACTCAGGGGTAGGCACCGGGGAGCTGTTTTTT	CASSQDSGVGTGELFF
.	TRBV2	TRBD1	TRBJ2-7	TGTGCCAGCAGTGGACAGGGATCCGAGCAGTACTTC	CASSGQGSEQYF
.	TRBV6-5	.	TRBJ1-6	TGTGCCAGCAGTTACCAATTTGATAATTCACCCCTCCACTTT	CASSYQFDNSPLHF
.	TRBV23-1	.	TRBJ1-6	TGCGCCAGCCCCCGAGGGGGGGCAACCTATAATTCACCCCTCCACTTT	CASPRGGATYNSPLHF
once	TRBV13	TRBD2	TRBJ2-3	TGTGCCAGCAGCCGGCCCGGGGGGGCAGATACGCAGTATTTT	CASSRPGGADTQYF
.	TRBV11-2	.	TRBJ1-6	TGTGCCAGCAGCCCTAAAGGGAGCTCCTATAATTCACCCCTCCACTTT	CASSPKGSSYNSPLHF
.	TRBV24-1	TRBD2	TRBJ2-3	TGTGCCACCAGTGATCCTACTACTAGCGGGGGAAGCACAGATACGCAGTATTTT	CATSDPTTSGGSTDTQYF
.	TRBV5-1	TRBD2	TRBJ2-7	TGCGCCAGCAGCTTACTAGCGGGGGTCTCCTCCTACGAGCAGTACTTC	CASSLLAGVSSYEQYF